The rows below give T cell receptor beta chains drawn from one sample of a study of shared clonotypes between healthy human individuals. Some clones are missing from TCRdb's copy, which holds only in-frame ones; the method was immunoSEQ multiplex PCR. The sample comprises almost 700,000 clones, about 91% of which are singletons, and 24% rests with the top ten. Sequencing was done on a sample of naive CD8+ T cells sorted from blood. The source is a man between 25 and 39 years old in good health. Each CDR3 is given with its conserved first and last residue. Fields, in order: CDR3 protein, CDR3 DNA, D gene, clone size, J gene, V gene. A D gene is named only where the DNA matches it firmly. The size field is filled for only some rows; it gives once, few, many or a size class.

CDR3aa: CASSPQGYNEQFF; CDR3nt: TGTGCCAGTAGTCCACAGGGGTACAATGAGCAGTTCTTC; d_gene: TRBD1; abundance: once; j_gene: TRBJ2-1; v_gene: TRBV19
CDR3aa: CASSEGTSGAGPYEQYF; CDR3nt: TGTGCCAGCAGTGAAGGGACTAGCGGGGCCGGCCCCTACGAGCAGTACTTC; d_gene: TRBD2; abundance: -; j_gene: TRBJ2-7; v_gene: TRBV6-1
CDR3aa: CASSLDYESTDTQYF; CDR3nt: TGTGCCAGCAGCTTAGACTACGAGAGCACAGATACGCAGTATTTT; d_gene: -; abundance: -; j_gene: TRBJ2-3; v_gene: TRBV7-9
CDR3aa: CSVEGAAYEQYF; CDR3nt: TGCAGCGTTGAAGGAGCGGCGTACGAGCAGTACTTC; d_gene: -; abundance: -; j_gene: TRBJ2-7; v_gene: TRBV29-1
CDR3aa: CASSLALAGVAADTQYF; CDR3nt: TGCGCCAGCAGCTTGGCCCTAGCGGGAGTTGCCGCAGATACGCAGTATTTT; d_gene: TRBD2; abundance: -; j_gene: TRBJ2-3; v_gene: TRBV5-1
CDR3aa: CATSIRLAGGDNEQFF; CDR3nt: TGTGCCACCAGCATTAGACTAGCGGGAGGGGACAATGAGCAGTTCTTC; d_gene: TRBD2; abundance: once; j_gene: TRBJ2-1; v_gene: TRBV15
CDR3aa: CASSVGGMTNEQYF; CDR3nt: TGTGCCAGTAGTGTGGGCGGGATGACTAACGAGCAGTACTTC; d_gene: -; abundance: -; j_gene: TRBJ2-7; v_gene: TRBV19
CDR3aa: CASSSGQTNNEQFF; CDR3nt: TGTGCCAGCAGCTCGGGACAGACTAACAATGAGCAGTTCTTC; d_gene: TRBD1; abundance: -; j_gene: TRBJ2-1; v_gene: TRBV7-9
CDR3aa: CASSRRFLTSGATSYNEQFF; CDR3nt: TGTGCCAGCAGTAGACGTTTTCTTACTAGCGGGGCGACCTCATACAATGAGCAGTTCTTC; d_gene: TRBD2; abundance: -; j_gene: TRBJ2-1; v_gene: TRBV9
CDR3aa: CASSFGGANEQFF; CDR3nt: TGTGCCAGCAGTTTTGGGGGAGCCAATGAGCAGTTCTTC; d_gene: -; abundance: -; j_gene: TRBJ2-1; v_gene: TRBV27
CDR3aa: CASSLSPAASYEQYF; CDR3nt: TGTGCCAGCAGCTTATCTCCAGCGGCTTCCTACGAGCAGTACTTC; d_gene: -; abundance: once; j_gene: TRBJ2-7; v_gene: TRBV7-2
CDR3aa: CASSIPTGLSYNEQFF; CDR3nt: TGTGCCAGCAGCATTCCTACAGGGCTCTCCTACAATGAGCAGTTCTTC; d_gene: -; abundance: once; j_gene: TRBJ2-1; v_gene: TRBV21-1
CDR3aa: CASSQGTSGPYEQYF; CDR3nt: TGTGCCAGCAGCCAAGGGACTAGCGGCCCCTACGAGCAGTACTTC; d_gene: TRBD2; abundance: -; j_gene: TRBJ2-7; v_gene: TRBV9
CDR3aa: CASSPEGGHPGETQYF; CDR3nt: TGTGCCAGCAGCCCTGAGGGCGGCCACCCGGGAGAGACCCAGTACTTC; d_gene: -; abundance: -; j_gene: TRBJ2-5; v_gene: TRBV9
CDR3aa: CASSLGEGMGTGELFF; CDR3nt: TGTGCCAGCAGCCTAGGGGAGGGTATGGGCACCGGGGAGCTGTTTTTT; d_gene: TRBD2; abundance: -; j_gene: TRBJ2-2; v_gene: TRBV11-2
CDR3aa: CATSSDGSSYNEQFF; CDR3nt: TGTGCCACCAGCAGCGACGGAAGCTCCTACAATGAGCAGTTCTTC; d_gene: -; abundance: -; j_gene: TRBJ2-1; v_gene: TRBV15
CDR3aa: CASSQVTRSTDTQYF; CDR3nt: TGCGCCAGCAGCCAAGTTACTAGAAGCACAGATACGCAGTATTTT; d_gene: -; abundance: -; j_gene: TRBJ2-3; v_gene: TRBV4-1
CDR3aa: CASSYGRNTEAFF; CDR3nt: TGTGCCAGCAGTTACGGCCGAAACACTGAAGCTTTCTTT; d_gene: -; abundance: few; j_gene: TRBJ1-1; v_gene: TRBV6-6
CDR3aa: CASSLEVYGPKGDEQFF; CDR3nt: TGTGCCAGCAGCTTAGAGGTATATGGACCCAAGGGGGATGAGCAGTTCTTC; d_gene: -; abundance: -; j_gene: TRBJ2-1; v_gene: TRBV7-9
CDR3aa: CASSTGTSGNEQFF; CDR3nt: TGTGCCAGCAGCACCGGGACTAGCGGCAATGAGCAGTTCTTC; d_gene: TRBD2; abundance: -; j_gene: TRBJ2-1; v_gene: TRBV7-2
CDR3aa: CAGHRSSYEQYF; CDR3nt: TGTGCCGGTCACAGGAGCTCCTACGAGCAGTACTTC; d_gene: -; abundance: -; j_gene: TRBJ2-7; v_gene: TRBV30
CDR3aa: CASSRRKGSSYNEQFF; CDR3nt: TGTGCCAGCAGCCGAAGAAAGGGGAGCTCCTACAATGAGCAGTTCTTC; d_gene: -; abundance: -; j_gene: TRBJ2-1; v_gene: TRBV28
CDR3aa: CSVEVGTNGYEQYF; CDR3nt: TGCAGCGTTGAAGTGGGGACCAACGGCTACGAGCAGTACTTC; d_gene: -; abundance: -; j_gene: TRBJ2-7; v_gene: TRBV29-1
CDR3aa: CASSPLGEGVRETQYF; CDR3nt: TGTGCCAGCAGCCCTTTAGGCGAAGGGGTGCGGGAGACCCAGTACTTC; d_gene: -; abundance: -; j_gene: TRBJ2-5; v_gene: TRBV14
CDR3aa: CASSVDRANTEAFF; CDR3nt: TGTGCCAGTAGTGTGGACAGGGCGAACACTGAAGCTTTCTTT; d_gene: TRBD1; abundance: -; j_gene: TRBJ1-1; v_gene: TRBV19
CDR3aa: CASTSGGGPGPQHF; CDR3nt: TGTGCCAGCACCTCAGGCGGGGGCCCAGGGCCCCAGCATTTT; d_gene: -; abundance: -; j_gene: TRBJ1-5; v_gene: TRBV5-6
CDR3aa: CASSGLGRADGYTF; CDR3nt: TGTGCCAGCAGCGGACTCGGACGGGCGGATGGCTACACCTTC; d_gene: -; abundance: -; j_gene: TRBJ1-2; v_gene: TRBV6-1
CDR3aa: CASRARDTSNQPQHF; CDR3nt: TGTGCCAGCAGGGCCCGGGACACTAGCAATCAGCCCCAGCATTTT; d_gene: -; abundance: -; j_gene: TRBJ1-5; v_gene: TRBV11-2
CDR3aa: CATRWLNTGELFF; CDR3nt: TGTGCCACCCGATGGCTTAACACCGGGGAGCTGTTTTTT; d_gene: -; abundance: -; j_gene: TRBJ2-2; v_gene: TRBV19
CDR3aa: CASSVQIMNTEAFF; CDR3nt: TGCGCCAGCAGCGTACAGATTATGAACACTGAAGCTTTCTTT; d_gene: -; abundance: few; j_gene: TRBJ1-1; v_gene: TRBV5-1
CDR3aa: CASSVSSDEQFF; CDR3nt: TGTGCCAGCAGTGTATCTAGCGATGAGCAGTTCTTC; d_gene: -; abundance: once; j_gene: TRBJ2-1; v_gene: TRBV28
CDR3aa: CASSLVPGELFF; CDR3nt: TGCGCCAGCAGCTTGGTACCCGGGGAGCTGTTTTTT; d_gene: -; abundance: -; j_gene: TRBJ2-2; v_gene: TRBV5-1
CDR3aa: CASSVKGQMNTEAFF; CDR3nt: TGTGCCAGCAGCGTAAAAGGACAGATGAACACTGAAGCTTTCTTT; d_gene: -; abundance: -; j_gene: TRBJ1-1; v_gene: TRBV9